This T cell receptor beta chain was observed in a study of blood T cells in healthy people across ages. Trimming pared 3 bases from V and 1 base from J, leaving 13 bases between. In germline, CDR1 is DFQATT, CDR2 SNEGSKA (reference sequence). There are 14 residues in the CDR3. This clonotype occurred many times. Its target is unknown. Study-wide points: Possibly confounding the expanded clonotype changes was the fact that donor CMV status was unknown. Roughly linear declines in TCR beta diversity per million T cells occurred with age. Greater diversity and more naive CD4+ cells were seen in long-lived donors than in aged donors.

Sample-barcoded 5' priming and a J-beta primer mix drove a second PCR of roughly 6 to 12 cycles. Each of the cDNA molecules was tagged by a template-switch adaptor with 12 random nucleotides. TCRdb recomputed calls from the 5' RACE reads with MiXCR, one row per CDR3 protein. The sample has roughly 650,000 distinct CDR3 sequences, about 30% seen once; the top ten hold 15% to 19%. The chain carries TRBV20-1 and TRBJ2-7; D unresolved. Material for sequencing was blood. This TCR was sampled from a woman older than 75 in good health. This CDR3 reads CSARDATTSYEQYF. CDR3 DNA sequence: TGCAGTGCTAGGGACGCTACGACGTCCTACGAGCAGTACTTC.